This T cell receptor beta chain derives from a study of identical twins. Points from the study as a whole: Beta out-of-frame sequences showed weaker excess twin sharing. Monozygotic twin pairs showed more out-of-frame TCR alpha sharing than models estimated.

One entry per CDR3 protein results from TCRdb running MiXCR on the 5' RACE reads. The sample consists of about 290,000 distinct CDR3 sequences, 8% to 9.5% of them appearing once. With respect to this clonotype: Its specificity is not known.

CDR1 and CDR2 from the germline V gene are MDHEN and SYDVKM. V was trimmed by 6 bases and J by 6 bases, leaving 12 bases between them. There are 13 residues in the CDR3. The same sample was also used in a study of yellow fever vaccine responses in identical twins.

This TCR came from a young woman in good health. The sequencing sample was made of CD8+ T cells sorted from blood. The V call is TRBV28, the J call TRBJ2-1; the D is unclear. CDR3 sequence: CASRLKYVNEQFF. CDR3 in DNA: TGTGCCAGCAGATTAAAATATGTCAATGAGCAGTTCTTC.